This entry lists 9 T cell receptor beta chains sequenced from one sample in a study of brain T cells in children with intractable seizures. Repertoires were generated with immunoSEQ multiplex PCR, while TCRdb's copy carries only in-frame clones and drops some. The sample includes tens of thousands of clones, 85% to 95% of them seen just once. This specimen consisted of peripheral blood, obtained at surgery. These receptors were obtained from a boy younger than two with tuberous sclerosis and intractable seizures.

Only one count was recorded for this clone. This chain links TRBV4-1 with TRBJ2-7; 8 nucleotides match TRBD2. Looked up from germline, CDR1 is MGHRA and CDR2 is YSYEKL. The CDR3 runs 17 residues. V shed 4 bases and J 7 bases; nucleotides not matched to a gene: 18. The CDR3 reads CASSPYPHGTSTLEQYF. The CDR3 nucleotides read TGCGCCAGCAGCCCTTACCCCCACGGGACTAGTACGTTGGAGCAGTACTTC.

The chain has TRBV11-1 and TRBJ2-4, with 11 nucleotides matching TRBD2. This CDR3 has 16 amino acids. Germline CDR1 is SGHAT and CDR2 is FQDESV (reference sequence). V gave up 6 bases and J gave up 11 bases; unmatched junction bases: 15. The CDR3 DNA reads as TGTGCCAGCAGTAAAAAACCGGGACTAGCGGACTACGTTCAGTACTTC. This sequence encodes CASSKKPGLADYVQYF.

The genes are TRBV28 and TRBJ2-7; the D is unclear. The CDR3 is 15 amino acids. V was pared by 2 bases and J by 1 base, with 12 bases between. The V gene's germline CDR1 is MDHEN and CDR2 SYDVKM. The CDR3 is CASSLVGLASYEQYF. The CDR3 DNA is TGTGCCAGCAGTTTAGTGGGGTTGGCGTCCTACGAGCAGTACTTC.

The J gene is TRBJ1-1, the V gene TRBV29-1; no definite D call. The CDR3 length is 14 residues. The germline V gene encodes CDR1 SQVTM and CDR2 ANQGSEA. V lost 4 bases, J lost 0 bases, and 12 bases lay in between. Here the CDR3 reads CSVAWMGMNTEAFF. CDR3 nucleotide sequence: TGCAGCGTTGCATGGATGGGGATGAACACTGAAGCTTTCTTT.

The J gene is TRBJ2-5, the V gene TRBV5-8; TRBD2 matches at 10 bases. The CDR3 contains 16 residues. Germline trimming cut 4 bases from V and 4 bases from J; bases unmatched to any gene: 10. In germline, CDR1 is SGHTS, CDR2 YDEGEE. CDR3 region: CASSLYSSGRGETQYF. As DNA, the CDR3 is TGTGCCAGCAGCCTTTACTCTAGCGGGAGAGGAGAGACCCAGTACTTC. Drawing the rest from reference TRBV5-8 and TRBJ2-5, the complete variable domain is EAGVTQSPTHLIKTRGQQATLRCSPISGHTSVYWYQQALGLGLQFLLWYDEGEERNRGNFPPRFSGRQFPNYSSELNVNALELEDSALYLCASSLYSSGRGETQYFGPGTRLLVL.

The rearrangement joins TRBV5-1 to TRBJ2-1, with TRBD2 matching over 12 bases. Germline V gene data show CDR1 as SGHRS and CDR2 as YFSETQ. J lost 0 bases, V lost 5 bases, and 18 bases had no gene match. The CDR3 loop spans 21 amino acids. CDR3 sequence (DNA): TGCGCCAGCAGTCAATACTGGGCCACTAGCGGGAGGCGGAGCTCCTACAATGAGCAGTTCTTC. Translation: CASSQYWATSGRRSSYNEQFF.

This chain connects TRBV27 to TRBJ2-2, with 13 bases aligning to TRBD2. Germline CDR1 is MNHEY and CDR2 is SMNVEV (reference sequence). The CDR3 contains 17 residues. The J segment lost 3 bases and the V segment lost 6 bases, leaving 7 bases of the junction unmatched. In DNA form, the CDR3 reads TGTGCCAGCAGCTGGACTAGCGGGAGTCGTGACACCGGGGAGCTGTTTTTT. Amino acids: CASSWTSGSRDTGELFF.

V usage is TRBV7-9 and J usage is TRBJ1-3, with 9 bases matching TRBD1. The J segment lost 0 bases and the V segment lost 4 bases, leaving 4 bases of the junction unmatched. Germline loops: CDR1 SEHNR, CDR2 FQNEAQ (reference sequence). CDR3 length equals 16 residues. In DNA form, the CDR3 reads TGTGCCAGCAGCTGGACAGGGGTCCGCTCTGGAAACACCATATATTTT. The encoded protein is CASSWTGVRSGNTIYF.

The chain has TRBV19 and TRBJ2-7, with TRBD2 matching 12 bases. V lost 7 bases and J lost 1; bases outside the gene matches: 8. The CDR3 sequence is 16 residues long. CDR1 is LNHDA and CDR2 is SQIVND in the germline V gene (reference sequence). CDR3 protein: CASTNRGTSGSYEQYF. For the CDR3, the DNA is TGTGCCAGTACCAATAGGGGGACTAGCGGGTCCTACGAGCAGTACTTC.